These 10 T cell receptor beta chains were sequenced from one sample in a study of shared clonotypes between healthy human individuals. Assay: immunoSEQ multiplex PCR; the TCRdb copy retains only in-frame clones and omits some. The sample holds around 1,900,000 clones, roughly 95% seen once. As defined, naive CD8 cells were CD45RO-negative and positively selected for CCR7, with terminally differentiated effector memory CD45RA+ cells excluded. The sequenced material came from naive CD8+ T cells from PBMCs. The receptors stem from a man between 18 and 35 years old in good health. Some clones in this sample may be carry-over from other donors' samples.

The chain carries TRBV4-2 and TRBJ1-3; D not certain. The V gene's germline CDR1 is LGHNA and CDR2 YNFKEQ. The CDR3 contains 15 residues. V lost 2 bases, J lost 3 bases, and 11 bases lay in between. In nucleotides, the CDR3 is TGTGCCAGCAGCCAACCTGTCTCGGGTGGAAACACCATATATTTT. Its protein is CASSQPVSGGNTIYF.

The chain carries TRBV2 and TRBJ2-2, with 16 nucleotides matching TRBD2. V dropped 8 bases and J dropped 4; count of bases not matched to a gene: 13. Germline lookup yields CDR1 SNHLY and CDR2 FYNNEI. This CDR3 has 19 residues. The CDR3, as DNA: TGTGCCAGCTTGAGACCGGGACTAGCGGGAGGGCCGAGCACCGGGGAGCTGTTTTTT. As protein: CASLRPGLAGGPSTGELFF.

In DNA form, the CDR3 reads TGTGCCATCAGTGCGAGTGAGGCCGTTGAGCAGTTCTTC. Encoded protein: CAISASEAVEQFF. The chain is built from TRBV10-3 and TRBJ2-1; D is uncertain. Trimming cost V 4 bases and J 9 bases, with 13 bases left between them. The V gene's germline CDR1 is ENHRY and CDR2 SYGVKD. This CDR3 contains 13 residues.

The chain joins TRBV27 to TRBJ1-1, with D perhaps matching TRBD1 (5 bases). V lost 3 bases and J lost 1, with 9 bases in between. The CDR3 runs to 14 residues. Looked up from germline, CDR1 is MNHEY and CDR2 is SMNVEV (reference sequence). CDR3 DNA sequence: TGTGCCAGCAGTTTTTCGGGGGAGAACACTGAAGCTTTCTTT. Translating gives CASSFSGENTEAFF.

The chain couples TRBV4-2 to TRBJ2-3; 12 nucleotides align to TRBD2. The V and J ends lost 3 bases and 1 base, in that order; junction bases with no gene match: 8. The V gene's germline CDR1 is LGHNA and CDR2 YNFKEQ. The CDR3 is made up of 18 amino acids. CDR3 nucleotide sequence: TGTGCCAGCAGCCAGGAAACAAGACTAGCGGGAGGCACAGATACGCAGTATTTT. It encodes CASSQETRLAGGTDTQYF.

This chain joins TRBV27 and TRBJ1-1; D ambiguous. Germline loops: CDR1 MNHEY, CDR2 SMNVEV (reference sequence). The ends were cut back, 5 bases at V and 0 bases at J, with 16 bases in the middle. There are 16 residues in the CDR3. This CDR3 reads CASSRGLLFMNTEAFF. For the CDR3, the DNA is TGTGCCAGCAGTCGAGGGCTTCTGTTCATGAACACTGAAGCTTTCTTT.

The chain couples TRBV7-9 to TRBJ2-2, with 9 bases identical to TRBD1. The CDR3 is made up of 15 amino acids. V dropped 4 bases and J dropped 4; count of bases not matched to a gene: 4. Germline assignment: CDR1 SEHNR and CDR2 FQNEAQ (reference sequence). The CDR3 DNA sequence: TGTGCCAGCAGCTGGACAGGGGCCAGCACCGGGGAGCTGTTTTTT. It encodes CASSWTGASTGELFF.

This rearrangement joins TRBV7-2 to TRBJ2-1; TRBD2 agrees at 9 bases. CDR1 is SGHTA, CDR2 FQGNSA, per germline. The V segment lost 1 base and the J segment 4 bases; nucleotides outside the gene matches: 11. This CDR3 is 18 amino acids long. The CDR3 region has the DNA TGTGCCAGCAGCTTAGAATTCAGGCTAGCGGGACTTTACAATGAGCAGTTCTTC. It is translated as CASSLEFRLAGLYNEQFF.

V gene TRBV30 combines with J gene TRBJ2-1, with 9 bases lining up with TRBD2. With V trimmed by 2 bases and J by 1 base, 6 bases remained unmatched. In germline, CDR1 is GTSNPN, CDR2 SVGIG (reference sequence). The CDR3 runs to 16 residues. The CDR3 is CAWSFWTSESYNEQFF. CDR3 nucleotide sequence: TGTGCCTGGAGTTTTTGGACTAGCGAATCCTACAATGAGCAGTTCTTC.

J is TRBJ2-1 and V is TRBV7-7; no reliable D call. The CDR3 is 15 amino acids. V dropped 5 bases and J dropped 4 bases, with 15 bases sitting between them. Germline-derived CDR1 and CDR2 are SSHAT and FNYEAQ (reference sequence). The CDR3 DNA follows: TGTGCCAGCAGCGCACGCCGGGCGGCGTACAATGAGCAGTTCTTC. Its translation: CASSARRAAYNEQFF.